This T cell receptor beta chain originates from a study of Ad26.COV2.S vaccination and SARS-CoV-2 variants. Method: immunoSEQ multiplex PCR; TCRdb's copy keeps in-frame clones and lacks some. The profile shows roughly 270,000 clones, 70% to 90% of them singletons. Treatment of the sample: around 19 received Ad26.COV2.S at low or high dose, single or two shots; 5 received placebo; per-sample allocation not given. Sampling happened 63 days after the first vaccine or placebo injection. The sample consisted of peripheral blood, taken in a trial of Ad26.COV2.S vaccine versus placebo. The receptor was derived from a person between 18 and 60 years old who received the Ad26.COV2.S COVID-19 vaccine or a placebo.

This CDR3 reads CASRQPGKRGQPQHF. CDR3 DNA sequence: TGTGCCAGTAGGCAACCCGGGAAAAGGGGCCAGCCCCAGCATTTT. The chain recombines TRBV19 with TRBJ1-5, with a possible D match to TRBD1 (5 bases). The V end was cut by 6 bases, the J end by 7 bases, with 19 bases between. CDR1 LNHDA and CDR2 SQIVND come from the germline V gene (reference sequence). The CDR3 covers 15 residues.